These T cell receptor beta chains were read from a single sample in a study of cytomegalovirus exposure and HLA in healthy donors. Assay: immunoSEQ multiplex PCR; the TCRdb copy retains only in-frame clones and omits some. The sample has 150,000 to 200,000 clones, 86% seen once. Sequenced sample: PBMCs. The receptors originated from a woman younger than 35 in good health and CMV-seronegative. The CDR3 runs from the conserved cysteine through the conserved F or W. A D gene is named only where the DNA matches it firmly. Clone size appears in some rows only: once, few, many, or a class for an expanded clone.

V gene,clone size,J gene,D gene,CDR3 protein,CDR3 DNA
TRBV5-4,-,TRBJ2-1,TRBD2,CASRLPGGTYNEQFF,TGTGCCAGCAGGTTACCGGGGGGTACCTACAATGAGCAGTTCTTC
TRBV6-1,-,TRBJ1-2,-,CASSEQGARLYGYTF,TGTGCCAGCAGTGAACAGGGCGCCAGGCTCTATGGCTACACCTTC
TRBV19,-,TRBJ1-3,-,CATLRQDVNTIYF,TGTGCCACCCTAAGACAGGACGTAAACACCATATATTTT
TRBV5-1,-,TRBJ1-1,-,CASSFLPGDTEAFF,TGCGCCAGCAGTTTCCTCCCGGGGGACACTGAAGCTTTCTTT
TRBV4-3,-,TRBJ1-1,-,CASSQVYPGRTEAFF,TGCGCCAGCAGCCAAGTCTACCCGGGGAGGACTGAAGCTTTCTTT
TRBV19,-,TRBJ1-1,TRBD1,CASSLSGTGETEAFF,TGTGCCAGTAGTTTATCCGGGACAGGGGAAACTGAAGCTTTCTTT
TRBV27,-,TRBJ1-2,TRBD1,CASSSFRPTGAYGYTF,TGTGCCAGCAGTTCCTTCCGCCCAACAGGGGCCTATGGCTACACCTTC
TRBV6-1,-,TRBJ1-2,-,CASSTGHLYGYTF,TGTGCCAGCAGTACGGGACACCTCTATGGCTACACCTTC
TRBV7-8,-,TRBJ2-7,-,CASSLPRRGKGGSHHEQYF,TGTGCCAGCAGCTTACCGCGGCGGGGGAAGGGGGGGAGCCATCACGAGCAGTACTTC
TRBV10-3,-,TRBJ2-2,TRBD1,CAISNNSDTTGTANTGELFF,TGTGCCATCAGCAATAACTCAGATACCACCGGGACAGCGAACACCGGGGAGCTGTTTTTT
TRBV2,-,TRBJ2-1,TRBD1,CASTDRDRNNEQFF,TGTGCCAGCACCGACCGGGACAGAAACAATGAGCAGTTCTTC
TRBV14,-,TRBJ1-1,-,CASSQQGNTEAFF,TGTGCCAGCAGCCAACAGGGTAACACTGAAGCTTTCTTT
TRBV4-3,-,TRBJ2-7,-,CASSQVRAYEQYF,TGCGCCAGCAGCCAAGTCCGAGCCTACGAGCAGTACTTC
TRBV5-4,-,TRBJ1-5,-,CASSLGTAYNQPQHF,TGTGCCAGCAGCTTGGGGACAGCGTACAATCAGCCCCAGCATTTT
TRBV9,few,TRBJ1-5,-,CASSTGNSNQPQHF,TGTGCCAGCAGCACCGGGAATAGCAATCAGCCCCAGCATTTT
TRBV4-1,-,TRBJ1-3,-,CASSQAAGTGNTIYF,TGCGCCAGCAGCCAAGCGGCGGGGACTGGAAACACCATATATTTT
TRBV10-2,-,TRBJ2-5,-,CASSRVEGGETQYF,TGCGCCAGCAGCCGGGTGGAGGGGGGGGAGACCCAGTACTTC
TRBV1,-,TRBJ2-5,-,CTSSQVREGLETQYF,TGCACCAGCAGCCAAGTCCGGGAGGGCCTGGAGACCCAGTACTTC
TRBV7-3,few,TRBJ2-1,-,CASSLISSGGSDNEQFF,TGTGCCAGCAGCCTTATCAGTAGCGGAGGGTCTGACAATGAGCAGTTCTTC
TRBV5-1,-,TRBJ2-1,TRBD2,CASSLLAGAYNEQFF,TGCGCCAGCAGCTTACTAGCGGGGGCCTATAATGAGCAGTTCTTC
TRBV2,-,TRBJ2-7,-,CASNRGGYEQYF,TGTGCCAGCAATCGAGGGGGATACGAGCAGTACTTC
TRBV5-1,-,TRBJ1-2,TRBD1,CASTGQGEHGYTF,TGCGCCAGCACCGGACAGGGAGAACATGGCTACACCTTC
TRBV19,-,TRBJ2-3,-,CASSIFRDHGPDTQYF,TGTGCCAGTAGTATTTTCCGGGATCACGGCCCAGATACGCAGTATTTT
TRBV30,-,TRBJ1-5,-,CAWSDRVGQPQHF,TGTGCCTGGAGTGACAGGGTTGGGCAGCCCCAGCATTTT
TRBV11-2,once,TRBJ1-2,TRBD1,CASSAVTGGRNYGYTF,TGTGCCAGCAGCGCCGTGACAGGGGGTAGGAACTATGGCTACACCTTC
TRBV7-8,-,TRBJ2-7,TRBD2,CASSLKLAGGRYEQYF,TGTGCCAGCAGCTTAAAACTAGCGGGAGGGCGTTACGAGCAGTACTTC
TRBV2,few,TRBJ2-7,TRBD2,CATRTSGRVQYF,TGTGCCACAAGGACTAGCGGGAGGGTGCAGTACTTC
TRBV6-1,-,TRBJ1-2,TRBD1,CASSLKDRGPNGYTF,TGTGCCAGCAGCCTGAAGGACAGGGGGCCTAATGGCTACACCTTC
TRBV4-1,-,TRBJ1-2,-,CASSQVGGVRGYTF,TGCGCCAGCAGCCAAGTTGGGGGGGTCCGTGGCTACACCTTC
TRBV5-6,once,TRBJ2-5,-,CASSLSATYRETQYF,TGTGCCAGCAGCTTGAGCGCGACCTATCGAGAGACCCAGTACTTC
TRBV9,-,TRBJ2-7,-,CASSPTGPGEQYF,TGTGCCAGCAGCCCCACAGGGCCGGGCGAGCAGTACTTC
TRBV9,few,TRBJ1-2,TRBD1,CASSVDGTAHSYGYTF,TGTGCCAGCAGCGTCGACGGGACAGCCCACTCCTATGGCTACACCTTC
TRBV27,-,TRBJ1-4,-,CASSLWAGYEKLFF,TGTGCCAGCAGTTTATGGGCAGGCTATGAAAAACTGTTTTTT
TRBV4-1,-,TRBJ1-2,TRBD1,CASSQDQAAGGYGYTF,TGCGCCAGCAGCCAAGATCAGGCCGCAGGGGGCTATGGCTACACCTTC
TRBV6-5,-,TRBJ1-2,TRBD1,CASSQPGQPTESYTF,TGTGCCAGCAGTCAGCCGGGACAGCCTACTGAGAGCTACACCTTC
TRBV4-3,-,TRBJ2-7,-,CASSQAQGWEQYF,TGCGCCAGCAGCCAAGCCCAGGGGTGGGAGCAGTACTTC
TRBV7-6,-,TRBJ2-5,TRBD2,CASSLHSLASGSQETQYF,TGTGCCAGCAGCCTCCACTCCCTGGCTAGCGGGTCTCAAGAGACCCAGTACTTC
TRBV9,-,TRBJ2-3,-,CASSVTDADTQYF,TGTGCCAGCAGCGTAACTGATGCAGATACGCAGTATTTT
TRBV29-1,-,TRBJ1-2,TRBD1,CSVGGTGGNGYTF,TGCAGCGTTGGTGGGACAGGGGGAAATGGCTACACCTTC
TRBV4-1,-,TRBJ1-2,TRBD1,CASSLQGDYGYTF,TGCGCCAGCAGCCTACAGGGGGATTATGGCTACACCTTC
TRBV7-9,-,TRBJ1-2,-,CASSLGVADRGYTF,TGTGCCAGCAGCTTAGGGGTAGCGGATCGGGGCTACACCTTC
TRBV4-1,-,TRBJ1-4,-,CASTRGRGATSEKLFF,TGCGCCAGCACCCGCGGGAGGGGGGCTACCAGTGAAAAACTGTTTTTT
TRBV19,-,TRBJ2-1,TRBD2,CASSIRLAGSSEQFF,TGTGCCAGTAGTATTCGACTAGCGGGTTCGAGTGAGCAGTTCTTC
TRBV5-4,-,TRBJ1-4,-,CASSLRETNEKLFF,TGTGCCAGCAGCTTGCGAGAAACTAATGAAAAACTGTTTTTT
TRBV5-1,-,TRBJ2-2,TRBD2,CASSFLAGGNTGELFF,TGCGCCAGCAGCTTTCTAGCGGGGGGGAACACCGGGGAGCTGTTTTTT
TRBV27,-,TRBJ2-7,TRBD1,CASSPGPGGSYEQYF,TGTGCCAGCAGTCCTGGCCCAGGGGGCTCCTACGAGCAGTACTTC
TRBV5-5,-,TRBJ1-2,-,CASSLGSGPYGYTF,TGTGCCAGCAGCTTGGGATCAGGGCCCTATGGCTACACCTTC
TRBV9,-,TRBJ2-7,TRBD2,CASSVASGSGSDNEQYF,TGTGCCAGCAGCGTAGCTAGCGGCAGCGGGAGTGATAACGAGCAGTACTTC